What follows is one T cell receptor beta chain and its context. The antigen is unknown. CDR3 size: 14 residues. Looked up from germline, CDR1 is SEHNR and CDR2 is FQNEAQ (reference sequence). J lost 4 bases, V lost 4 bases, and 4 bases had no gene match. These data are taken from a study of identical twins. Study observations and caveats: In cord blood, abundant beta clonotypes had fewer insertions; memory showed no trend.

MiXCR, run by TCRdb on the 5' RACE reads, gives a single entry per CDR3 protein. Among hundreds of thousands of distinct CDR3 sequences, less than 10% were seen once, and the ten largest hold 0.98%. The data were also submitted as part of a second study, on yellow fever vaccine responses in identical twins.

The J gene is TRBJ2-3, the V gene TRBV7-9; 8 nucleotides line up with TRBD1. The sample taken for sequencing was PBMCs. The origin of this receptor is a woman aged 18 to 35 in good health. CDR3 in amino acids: CASSSTGVPDTQYF. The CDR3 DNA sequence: TGTGCCAGCAGCTCGACAGGGGTCCCAGATACGCAGTATTTT.